What follows describes a single T cell receptor beta chain. The sample is drawn from a study of blood T cell repertoires in COVID-19. Overall study context: There were acute and convalescent COVID-19 samples, and they came from the United States, Italy and Spain. Sample material is recorded as cDNA or gDNA derived from T cells, B-cell-depleted T cells, or PBMCs.

The authors' processing: Reference gene primer amplification gave nucleated cell count estimates. Clones were sequenced by immunoSEQ multiplex PCR, and TCRdb holds only the in-frame ones, with some missing. V and J calls and clone size are as listed in that table; D and trimming were resolved from the DNA. Of some 120,000 clones listed, roughly 90% are singletons. The sequencing sample was made of peripheral blood. The sequence was collected from a man aged 50-59 years with active COVID-19.

CDR3 protein: CASSQNLLSGGGPYEQYF. The CDR3 DNA reads as TGTGCCAGCAGCCAAAACCTCCTTAGCGGGGGGGGGCCCTACGAGCAGTACTTC. The J gene is TRBJ2-7, the V gene TRBV3-1 (or the pseudogene TRBV3-2), with 11 bases lining up with TRBD2. Trimming removed 2 bases from V and 2 bases from J; junction bases left unmatched: 11. The CDR3 consists of 18 residues. Germline CDR1 is LGHDT and CDR2 is YNNKEL (reference sequence).